One and the same sample provided the 20 T cell receptor beta chains below, sequenced in a study of CD8 T cells in ankylosing spondylitis. A single record per CDR3 protein comes from TCRdb applying MiXCR to the 5' RACE reads. There are 300,000 to 350,000 distinct CDR3 sequences in the sample; under 15% occur only once, and about 1% lies in the top ten. Sequencing was performed on blood, either unsorted or a sorted T cell fraction (not recorded which). These receptors came from a male donor with ankylosing spondylitis or in good health (not recorded which).

CDR3 sequence (DNA): TGTGCCAGCAGCTTGGCTGGGATTAACTATGGCTACACCTTC. This sequence encodes CASSLAGINYGYTF. The chain recombines TRBV6-1 with TRBJ1-2; no definite D call. The CDR3 spans 14 residues. The V gene lost 6 bases and the J gene lost 1 base, with 12 bases spanning the gap. The germline V gene encodes CDR1 MNHNS and CDR2 SASEGT.

This clonotype was detected only a few times. The chain recombines TRBV12-3 or TRBV12-4 with TRBJ2-1; no reliable D call. The V end lost 0 bases, the J end lost 10 bases, and 7 bases lay between the germline ends. The CDR3 sequence is 12 residues long. Written as DNA, the CDR3 is TGTGCCAGCAGTTTAGCGCTGGGGGAGCAGTTCTTC. Translated, it gives CASSLALGEQFF.

The CDR3 DNA is TGCGCCAGCAGCTCCGGACAGCTCTCCTACAATGAGCAGTTCTTC. It is translated as CASSSGQLSYNEQFF. The chain has TRBV5-1 and TRBJ2-1; tentatively, D is TRBD1 (6 bases). Germline V CDR1 and CDR2: SGHRS, YFSETQ. CDR3 length equals 15 residues. Trimming took 3 bases from V and 0 from J, leaving 10 bases between them.

In its sample, this clonotype was seen a few times. The chain employs TRBV5-1 and TRBJ2-1, with a weak D call TRBD2 (5 bases). Germline V gene lookup returns CDR1 SGHRS and CDR2 YFSETQ. The V end lost 1 base, the J end lost 3 bases, and 20 bases lay between the germline ends. This CDR3 comprises 18 residues. DNA for the CDR3: TGCGCCAGCAGCTTGCGGGGTATGGGGTTAGCAGTCTACAATGAGCAGTTCTTC. Protein: CASSLRGMGLAVYNEQFF.

This chain links TRBV7-8 with TRBJ1-1; a weak D match, TRBD1 (5 bases). The CDR3 has 14 residues. V dropped 1 base and J dropped 5 bases, with 11 bases sitting between them. Germline V gene sequence: CDR1 SGHVS, CDR2 FQNEAQ. The CDR3 region is CASSLGRAKTEAFF. Written as DNA, the CDR3 is TGTGCCAGCAGCTTAGGCAGGGCAAAGACTGAAGCTTTCTTT. Variable domain in full (rest from reference TRBV7-8 and TRBJ1-1): GAGVSQSPRYKVAKRGQDVALRCDPISGHVSLFWYQQALGQGPEFLTYFQNEAQLDKSGLPSDRFFAERPEGSVSTLKIQRTQQEDSAVYLCASSLGRAKTEAFFGQGTRLTVV.

This clonotype was picked up a small number of times. The J gene is TRBJ2-3, the V gene TRBV4-2; D is uncertain. Germline V gives CDR1 LGHNA, CDR2 YNFKEQ. Trimming cost V 4 bases and J 3 bases, with 11 bases left between them. The CDR3 is 14 residues long. This CDR3 is CASSPNDVTDTQYF. The CDR3 DNA follows: TGTGCCAGCAGCCCCAATGACGTGACAGATACGCAGTATTTT.

The rearrangement joins TRBV5-1 to TRBJ1-1; D is possibly TRBD1 (5 bases). CDR1 SGHRS and CDR2 YFSETQ come from the germline V gene. The CDR3 is 14 amino acids. The V gene lost 3 bases and the J gene lost 4 bases, with 13 bases spanning the gap. The CDR3 spells CASSSGPLSTEAFF. The CDR3 region has the DNA TGCGCCAGCAGCTCGGGACCGCTGAGCACTGAAGCTTTCTTT. Using reference TRBV5-1 and TRBJ1-1 for the parts outside the CDR3, the full variable domain is KAGVTQTPRYLIKTRGQQVTLSCSPISGHRSVSWYQQTPGQGLQFLFEYFSETQRNKGNFPGRFSGRQFSNSRSEMNVSTLELGDSALYLCASSSGPLSTEAFFGQGTRLTVV.

The chain combines TRBV27 with TRBJ2-7, with a weak D call TRBD1 (6 bases). The CDR3 spans 12 residues. Trimming left V 5 bases short and J 10 bases short, with 15 bases between. Germline CDR1 MNHEY, CDR2 SMNVEV (reference sequence). CDR3 coding DNA: TGTGCCAGCAGTCCCCTGCAGGGGAAACAGTACTTC. Translated: CASSPLQGKQYF.

This clonotype has ten or more counts. This chain links TRBV7-9 with TRBJ1-5; no firm D call. Per germline, CDR1 SEHNR and CDR2 FQNEAQ (reference sequence). V was cut by 3 bases and J by 5 bases, with 8 bases left in between. The CDR3 contains 13 residues. The CDR3 nucleotides read TGTGCCAGCAGCTTGTCGCAGGATCAGCCCCAGCATTTT. Encoded protein: CASSLSQDQPQHF.

Worth noting for this clonotype: This may be a read error, as it is one base from a much larger clone. The gene calls are TRBV12-3 or TRBV12-4 and TRBJ2-2; D is unresolved. CDR3 length: 13 residues. V lost 7 bases and J 3 bases, leaving 9 bases between the germline ends. CDR3 amino acids: CASNRSDTGELFF. CDR3 in DNA: TGTGCCAGCAATCGCTCCGACACCGGGGAGCTGTTTTTT.

This clonotype came up a few times. The chain combines TRBV4-2 with TRBJ2-4; 10 bases fit TRBD1. This CDR3 contains 15 residues. The V gene's germline CDR1 is LGHNA and CDR2 YNFKEQ. Trimming cost V 2 bases and J 3 bases; bases outside gene matches: 1. Here the CDR3 reads CASSQRTGGKNIQYF. The CDR3 nucleotides read TGTGCCAGCAGCCAACGGACAGGGGGCAAAAACATTCAGTACTTC.

The chain is built from TRBV5-6 and TRBJ1-1; 7 nucleotides line up with TRBD1. Unmatched junction bases numbered 6, after V lost 4 bases and J lost 0 bases. Germline CDR1 and CDR2: SGHDT and YYEEEE. The CDR3 consists of 15 residues. In nucleotides, the CDR3 is TGTGCCAGCAGCGTCCGTGGGACAGTGAACACTGAAGCTTTCTTT. Its translation: CASSVRGTVNTEAFF.

This clonotype has a handful of counts. The V call is TRBV20-1, the J call TRBJ2-1, with 13 bases lining up with TRBD2. Per germline, CDR1 DFQATT and CDR2 SNEGSKA (reference sequence). The V and J ends lost 6 bases and 5 bases, in that order; junction bases with no gene match: 16. CDR3 length: 18 residues. The chain's CDR3 is CSAFSMTAGTSGNNEQFF. DNA for the CDR3: TGCAGTGCCTTTTCCATGACGGCCGGGACTAGCGGGAACAATGAGCAGTTCTTC.

This clonotype showed up just a few times. The chain joins TRBV20-1 to TRBJ2-7; TRBD2 might be the D (5 bases). The germline V and J ends were trimmed by 4 bases and 3 bases, with 7 bases remaining between them. Germline V gene sequence: CDR1 DFQATT, CDR2 SNEGSKA (reference sequence). This CDR3 is built from 11 residues. The CDR3 nucleotides are TGCAGTGCTACCGGGGACTACGAGCAGTACTTC. Encoded protein: CSATGDYEQYF.

The chain employs TRBV4-1 and TRBJ2-5; 9 nucleotides line up with TRBD2. CDR3 length: 17 amino acids. J was trimmed by 2 bases and V by 3 bases; bases with no gene match: 10. Germline assignment: CDR1 MGHRA and CDR2 YSYEKL. CDR3 residues: CASSHRGGSGGQETQYF. The CDR3, as DNA: TGCGCCAGCAGCCACCGAGGGGGTAGCGGGGGACAAGAGACCCAGTACTTC.

This clonotype was seen a handful of times. The chain combines TRBV7-2 with TRBJ2-2; D is undetermined. CDR1 and CDR2 from the germline V gene are SGHTA and FQGNSA. The CDR3 sequence is 14 residues long. Trimming stripped 2 bases from V and 7 bases from J, with 11 bases between. The CDR3 is CASSLFGLGGELFF. DNA for the CDR3: TGTGCCAGCAGCTTATTTGGTTTAGGCGGGGAGCTGTTTTTT.

This clonotype has just a few counts. This rearrangement joins TRBV12-3 or TRBV12-4 to TRBJ1-2; 7 bases agree with TRBD1. There are 13 residues in the CDR3. With V trimmed by 0 bases and J by 8 bases, 3 bases remained unmatched. The CDR3 reads CASSLARGGGYTF. DNA of the CDR3: TGTGCCAGCAGTTTAGCGCGAGGGGGCGGCTACACCTTC.

This clonotype was picked up a small number of times. The rearrangement uses TRBV27 and TRBJ2-1; weak D call: TRBD2 (6 bases). In germline, CDR1 is MNHEY, CDR2 SMNVEV (reference sequence). The CDR3 sequence is 16 residues long. V was clipped by 4 bases and J by 5 bases, with 18 bases between them. CDR3 loop: CASSSRPGEVHNEQFF. The CDR3 bases are TGTGCCAGCAGTTCCCGTCCGGGAGAGGTCCACAATGAGCAGTTCTTC.

This clonotype has just a few counts. The chain is built from TRBV20-1 and TRBJ1-2, with D possibly TRBD1 on 6 matching bases. Germline V gives CDR1 DFQATT, CDR2 SNEGSKA (reference sequence). This CDR3 contains 12 residues. V lost 7 bases and J lost 8, with 17 bases in between. The CDR3 reads CSVLTGFEGYTF. The CDR3 region has the DNA TGCAGTGTTTTGACAGGCTTCGAGGGCTACACCTTC.

The chain carries TRBV11-2 and TRBJ1-6, with 9 positions matching TRBD1. Germline values: CDR1 SGHAT, CDR2 FQNNGV. The CDR3 length is 15 residues. The ends lost 5 bases at V and 8 bases at J; junction bases unmatched: 7. The CDR3 DNA follows: TGTGCCAGCAGCCATTGGGACAGGGAGGATTCACCCCTCCACTTT. Its protein product is CASSHWDREDSPLHF.